One sample yielded the 16 T cell receptor beta chains listed below, sequenced in a study of blood T cell repertoires in COVID-19 (dated by TCRdb to about 2020). The library was built by means of the immunoSEQ multiplex PCR assay. Drawn from immuneACCESS, this table holds only the in-frame rearrangements with V and J called that TCRdb kept. Clones are partly lost; checked studies trace under half to an unresolved V gene and leave the rest unexplained. The sample table records more than 100,000 clones; 87% of these occur just once. The ten biggest clones cover around 3.1% of the sample. Sample: peripheral blood. These receptors all come from a man aged 50-59 years in a cohort sampled during active COVID-19.

This sequence joins TRBV6-5 and TRBJ1-2; D gene uncertain. CDR3 length equals 13 residues. V was cut by 6 bases and J by 8 bases, with 16 bases left in between. The germline CDR1 and CDR2 sequences are MNHEY and SVGAGI. The CDR3 protein is CASSPGFWSGYTF. CDR3 sequence (DNA): TGTGCCAGCAGCCCCGGTTTTTGGAGCGGCTACACCTTC.

This chain joins TRBV6-6 and TRBJ1-2; D is unclear. Germline CDR1 reads MNHNY; CDR2 reads SVGAGI (reference sequence). CDR3 length equals 11 residues. Between the trimmed V and J ends, which lost 5 bases and 7 bases, there was a span of 8 bases. Here the CDR3 reads CASSNTPGYTF. The CDR3 DNA sequence: TGTGCCAGCAGTAACACGCCTGGCTACACCTTC.

CDR3 nucleotides: TGTGCCACCAGTGATCGGACAGGGGGGCGGAATGGCTACACCTTC. Encoded protein: CATSDRTGGRNGYTF. The gene calls are TRBV24-1 and TRBJ1-2; 10 bases map to TRBD1. V trimming: 3 bases; J trimming: 6 bases; junction bases outside the gene matches: 6. This CDR3 is built from 15 residues. The germline gives CDR1 KGHDR, CDR2 SFDVKD.

The V gene is TRBV6-2 or TRBV6-3, the J gene TRBJ2-3; 7 bases are a match to TRBD1. Trimming at V came to 2 bases and at J to 2 bases, leaving 7 bases not matched to a gene. CDR3 length equals 16 residues. Germline-derived CDR1 and CDR2 are MNHEY and SVGEGT. DNA of the CDR3: TGTGCCAGCAGTTACGCTGTGGGACAGACCACAGATACGCAGTATTTT. This translates into CASSYAVGQTTDTQYF.

This chain uses TRBV7-3 with TRBJ2-4; 15 nucleotides line up with TRBD2. Unmatched junction bases numbered 10, after V lost 5 bases and J lost 5 bases. The CDR3 covers 18 residues. Germline V CDR1 and CDR2: SGHTA, FQGTGA. The CDR3 protein is CASSPRGLAGGHQNIQYF. In DNA form, the CDR3 reads TGTGCCAGCAGCCCCCGTGGACTAGCGGGGGGGCACCAAAACATTCAGTACTTC.

The chain is built from TRBV27 and TRBJ1-2, with D perhaps TRBD1 (5 bases). This CDR3 contains 15 residues. Deletions cut 5 bases from V and 9 bases from J, with 22 bases between. The germline V gene has CDR1 MNHEY and CDR2 SMNVEV (reference sequence). In nucleotides, the CDR3 is TGTGCCAGCAGTGTACGGGGGACCCCGGGATATAGCTACACCTTC. Translated, it gives CASSVRGTPGYSYTF.

This clone was seen just once. V is TRBV7-6 and J is TRBJ2-1; 7 nucleotides agree with TRBD2. Germline CDR1 is SGHVS and CDR2 is FNYEAQ. After removal of 1 base from V and 7 bases from J, the junction contained 10 bases not matched to a gene. This CDR3 is 16 amino acids long. The CDR3 coding sequence is TGTGCCAGCAGCTTAGATTGGGGGGGAAATCAGAATGAGCAGTTCTTC. Protein sequence: CASSLDWGGNQNEQFF.

The chain carries TRBV11-2 and TRBJ2-5, with TRBD2 matching 12 bases. V lost 3 bases and J lost 2; bases outside the gene matches: 10. Looked up from germline, CDR1 is SGHAT and CDR2 is FQNNGV. This CDR3 is 18 amino acids long. The CDR3 nucleotides are TGTGCCAGCAGCTTTTTAAGACTAGCGGGGGCCAAACAAGAGACCCAGTACTTC. It encodes CASSFLRLAGAKQETQYF.

The rearrangement links TRBV7-3 to TRBJ2-7; 9 nucleotides agree with TRBD1. There are 13 residues in the CDR3. Germline CDR1 reads SGHTA; CDR2 reads FQGTGA. V gave up 8 bases and J gave up 5 bases; unmatched junction bases: 7. CDR3 region: CASAVQGANEQYF. CDR3 nucleotides: TGTGCCAGCGCGGTACAGGGGGCCAACGAGCAGTACTTC.

V usage is TRBV5-1 and J usage is TRBJ1-5, with 7 positions matching TRBD1. Germline V CDR1 and CDR2: SGHRS, YFSETQ. The CDR3 has 15 amino acids. Trimming removed 0 bases from V and 2 bases from J; junction bases left unmatched: 2. As DNA, the CDR3 is TGCGCCAGCAGCTTGGCCGGGACAGGCAATCAGCCCCAGCATTTT. It encodes CASSLAGTGNQPQHF.

The rearrangement links TRBV7-3 to TRBJ1-2, with TRBD1 matching 11 bases. From germline, CDR1 is SGHTA and CDR2 FQGTGA. The CDR3 has 13 residues. The V and J ends lost 4 bases and 6 bases, in that order; junction bases with no gene match: 1. The CDR3 bases are TGTGCCAGCAGCTGGGGACAGGGGGATGGCTACACCTTC. Residues: CASSWGQGDGYTF.

CDR3 protein: CASSPRWLAGNLQETQYF. The CDR3 DNA reads as TGTGCCAGCAGCCCTAGGTGGCTAGCGGGGAACCTCCAAGAGACCCAGTACTTC. The chain has TRBV3-1 (or the pseudogene TRBV3-2) and TRBJ2-5, with 9 bases lining up with TRBD2. Germline V lookup: CDR1 LGHDT, CDR2 YNNKEL (reference sequence). CDR3 length: 18 residues. Unmatched junction bases numbered 13, after V lost 4 bases and J lost 1 base.

The chain has TRBV9 and TRBJ2-2; 12 bases agree with TRBD2. Unmatched junction bases numbered 2, after V lost 0 bases and J lost 5 bases. This CDR3 comprises 16 residues. CDR1 and CDR2 (germline): SGDLS, YYNGEE. DNA for the CDR3: TGTGCCAGCAGCGTAGGGACTAGCGGGGTTACCGGGGAGCTGTTTTTT. Translation gives CASSVGTSGVTGELFF.

The CDR3 loop reads CASSSRGAENQPQHF. DNA of the CDR3: TGTGCCAGCTCATCTCGGGGGGCTGAAAATCAGCCCCAGCATTTT. The chain joins TRBV2 to TRBJ1-5; D is possibly TRBD1 (6 bases). Germline lookup yields CDR1 SNHLY and CDR2 FYNNEI. This CDR3 comprises 15 residues. The V end was cut by 8 bases, the J end by 4 bases, with 18 bases between.

V and J are TRBV14 and TRBJ2-3, with D perhaps matching TRBD2 (5 bases). CDR1 is SGHDN and CDR2 is FVKESK in the germline V gene. The germline V and J ends were trimmed by 4 bases and 3 bases, with 29 bases remaining between them. There are 20 residues in the CDR3. The CDR3 DNA sequence: TGTGCCAGCAGCCCATTGACTACCCATAAAAGCCGTCGGGTGACAGATACGCAGTATTTT. This codes for CASSPLTTHKSRRVTDTQYF.

The V gene is TRBV4-1, the J gene TRBJ1-5; D might be TRBD1 (5 bases). This CDR3 is built from 18 residues. V dropped 0 bases and J dropped 0 bases, with 15 bases sitting between them. The V gene's germline CDR1 is MGHRA and CDR2 YSYEKL. The DNA of the CDR3 is TGCGCCAGCAGCCAAGAAAGGGGCACAGAATATAGCAATCAGCCCCAGCATTTT. It codes for CASSQERGTEYSNQPQHF.